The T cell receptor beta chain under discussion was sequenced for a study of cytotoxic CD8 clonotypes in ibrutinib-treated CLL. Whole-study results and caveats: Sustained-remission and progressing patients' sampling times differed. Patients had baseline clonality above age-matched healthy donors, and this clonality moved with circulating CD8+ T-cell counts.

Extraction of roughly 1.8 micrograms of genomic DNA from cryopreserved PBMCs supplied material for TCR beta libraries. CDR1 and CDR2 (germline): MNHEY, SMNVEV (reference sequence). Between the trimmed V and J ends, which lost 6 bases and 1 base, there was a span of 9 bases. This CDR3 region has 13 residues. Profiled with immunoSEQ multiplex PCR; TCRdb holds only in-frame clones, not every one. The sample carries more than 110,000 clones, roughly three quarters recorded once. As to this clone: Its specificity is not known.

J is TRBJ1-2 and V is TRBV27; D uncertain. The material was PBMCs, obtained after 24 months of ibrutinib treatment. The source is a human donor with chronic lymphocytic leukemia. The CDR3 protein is CASSPNINYGYTF. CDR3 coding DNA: TGTGCCAGCAGCCCTAATATTAACTATGGCTACACCTTC.